The text below deals with one TCR beta chain. The same CDR3 also results from other DNA sequences found in this sample. This table comes from immunoSEQ multiplex PCR, and its TCRdb copy is limited to in-frame clones, with some not included. This table has about 130,000 clones, approximately 88% appearing once. The data were obtained in a study of blood T cell repertoires in COVID-19. This CDR3 has 13 residues. The germline gives CDR1 SGDLS, CDR2 YYNGEE. The junction had 3 bases not matched to a gene; V was cut back by 3 bases and J by 5 bases. The chain is built from TRBV9 and TRBJ1-2; 8 bases are shared with TRBD1. The TCR comes from a man in his fifties or sixties with acute or convalescent COVID-19. Sequences were obtained from peripheral blood. The CDR3 spells CASSARTGYGYTF. CDR3 nucleotides: TGTGCCAGCAGCGCTCGGACAGGGTATGGCTACACCTTC.